This paragraph reports one T cell receptor (beta chain). Ten or more counts support this clonotype. There is no known antigen for this receptor. Base qualities are not at hand, and no much larger clone is one base apart. Trimming accounts for 4 bases at V and 8 bases at J, while the number of junction bases matched to no gene is 6. The CDR3 runs 14 amino acids, cysteine and phenylalanine included. Here the CDR3 DNA is all that survives: 42 bases in frame from base 1. CDR1 MDHEN and CDR2 SYDVKM are derived from the germline V gene. This specimen belongs to a study of human T cells and chemical hapten exposure (dated by TCRdb to the early 2020s). In the study overall: For sensitization, 2% DPC in acetone was applied to a 2 cm by 2 cm area of upper inner arm skin. Patients additionally received weekly therapeutic DPC doses to the scalp throughout the roughly 25-week study period. Patch testing was done on the upper back using Finn chambers containing 0.01% DPC, and results were scored after 6 days according to International Contact Dermatitis Research Group standards. Most of the patients in the cohort were female, and the cohort covered alopecia areata with under or over 50% scalp involvement, alopecia totalis and alopecia universalis. Libraries were pooled for sequencing, and variation in per-sample TCR yields was attributed mainly to small differences in library volumes within the pool. Peripheral blood TCR repertoire changes were tracked in vivo in alopecia patients during primary and secondary sensitization to the hapten diphenylcyclopropenone (DPC). Patient blood was sampled pre-sensitization (week 0) and at 2, 6 and about 24 weeks after DPC sensitization. About 28 alopecia patients gave blood for TCR sequencing at one to four time points (pre-sensitization, 2, 6 and 24 weeks).

Receptors were amplified or captured by RACE. Sequencing relied on a NextSeq 500. During library preparation, unique molecular identifiers were attached to individual cDNA molecules so that TCRs could be counted in a quantitative, reproducible way. For every blood RNA sample, sequencing covered both the TCR alpha and TCR beta chains. For the original study's pipeline: Samples had a median of roughly 87,000 TCRs, with a range from roughly 23,224 to 750,000. V, J and CDR3 annotation of the TCR reads was performed with the Decombinator software suite. Every sample was subsampled to the same number of TCRs (28,000) for the PS versus PT1 abundance plots. Expanded TCRs were defined as absent before sensitization and observed at least eight times at the 2-week time point. The raw public reads went through TCRdb reprocessing: fastp at Q25, MiXCR clone calling, in-frame beta chains kept. Rows with one shared CDR3 protein collapse into an entry with the most common genes and DNA. TCRdb's processing, not the authors' own work, is the source of the V and J calls. The sample table lists 35,000 to 45,000 distinct CDR3 sequences, just under 9% of them with a count of one. Over 14% of the sample comes from the top ten.

The time point label on this specimen signifies: patch test 2, 6 weeks after DPC sensitization. Interpreted using the paper, the treatment or condition label stands for: therapeutic diphenylcyclopropenone sensitization with weekly scalp DPC. At every patch-test visit, the blood draw took place before the patch test was put on. To be eligible, patients had to be aged 18 to 70, diagnosed with alopecia and judged suitable for DPC therapy, while pregnant patients were excluded. Total RNA was extracted from unfractionated whole blood collected in Tempus Blood RNA tubes. Overall study results and their limits: Significantly more large CDR3 similarity clusters were formed by expanded TCRs than by pre-sensitization or healthy control sets, consistent with antigen-driven responses. After repeated subsampling, the strength of the expansion versus patch-test correlation and the threshold at which it became significant changed. No change with DPC sensitization was found in the number of TCRs above 1 in 1000 frequency, and no evidence of global repertoire structure alterations was found. The number of PT1 expanded TCRs positively correlated with patch test score, significant at thresholds 8, 16 and 32 but not 4. Because every patient had alopecia, a presumed autoimmune disease, the patients' immune response might differ from that of healthy individuals.

The rearrangement combines TRBV28 with TRBJ2-3, with TRBD2 matching 10 junction bases. Sequenced material: whole blood, taken in connection with sensitization to the hapten diphenylcyclopropenone (DPC). The receptor comes from a woman aged 40 to 50 with alopecia areata. Some clones in this sample may be carry-over from other donors' samples. In nucleotides, the sequence is TGTGCCAGCAGTTCTACTAGCGGGGTGGTTACGCAGTATTTT. This encodes CASSSTSGVVTQYF.